The source of this TCR beta chain is a study of blood T cells in healthy people across ages. Combining a sample-barcoded 5' primer with a J-beta primer mix, a second PCR ran for about 6 to 11 cycles. Each CDR3 protein gets one entry after TCRdb re-called the 5' RACE reads with MiXCR. The sample yields 630,000 or so distinct CDR3 sequences, roughly 32% seen once. The CDR3 sequence is 13 residues long. V was trimmed by 6 bases and J by 6 bases, leaving 12 bases between them. Germline loops: CDR1 MNHEY, CDR2 SVGEGT. There are many counts of this clonotype. Sequenced sample: blood. The rearrangement links TRBV6-2 or TRBV6-3 to TRBJ2-1, with D perhaps matching TRBD1 (7 bases). This clonotype originated in a woman aged 80 or older in good health. In nucleotides, the CDR3 is TGTGCCAGCAGGCGACAGGGAGGCAATGAGCAGTTCTTC. Amino acid sequence: CASRRQGGNEQFF.